This T cell receptor beta chain was retrieved from a study of cytomegalovirus exposure and HLA in healthy donors. Study-wide points: Among TCR beta chains of equal frequency, HLA-associated ones were more clonally expanded in a later analysis. In vitro data verified a few CMV-associated chains as specific for CMV antigens. There were some V segments, including TRBV6-2 and TRBV6-3, excluded as indistinguishable. Accounts indicate the classifier identified cytomegalovirus status with strong specificity and sensitivity.

The germline gives CDR1 SGHTA, CDR2 FQGTGA. The CDR3 is made up of 13 amino acids. The V gene lost 2 bases and the J gene lost 4 bases, with 8 bases spanning the gap. PCR involved 60 Vbeta and 13 Jbeta primers. Repertoires were generated with immunoSEQ multiplex PCR, while TCRdb's copy carries only in-frame clones and drops some. The sample carries around 130,000 clones, 75% recorded once. This clone was counted once. Its target is unknown. Source material: PBMCs. This receptor was obtained from a woman aged 40 to 55 in good health and CMV-seropositive. The chain has TRBV7-3 and TRBJ2-5; D gene uncertain. The CDR3 loop is CASSLGVRETQYF. CDR3 nucleotides: TGTGCCAGCAGCTTAGGAGTGCGAGAGACCCAGTACTTC.